The 28 T cell receptor beta chains below come from one sample, sequenced in a study of OX40 agonist ivuxolimab in advanced cancers. Sequencing used immunoSEQ multiplex PCR; TCRdb keeps in-frame clones, though not all of them. The sample lists 100,000 to 140,000 clones; about 91% were seen once. The material sequenced was CD4+ or CD8+ T cells sorted from blood, taken in a trial of the OX40 agonist ivuxolimab. These receptors originate from an adult with an advanced solid tumor such as melanoma, head and neck, liver or kidney cancer.

The V gene is TRBV27, the J gene TRBJ1-5; TRBD1 aligns across 8 bases. Per germline, CDR1 MNHEY and CDR2 SMNVEV (reference sequence). The CDR3 is made up of 14 amino acids. V lost 6 bases to trimming and J lost 5 bases; unmatched junction nucleotides: 6. CDR3 nucleotides: TGTGCCAGCAGCGACAGGGGAGGGTATCAGCCCCAGCATTTT. This translates into CASSDRGGYQPQHF.

The rearrangement joins TRBV18 to TRBJ2-1; the match to TRBD1 covers 8 bases. Germline trimming cut 2 bases from V and 7 bases from J; bases unmatched to any gene: 10. The germline gives CDR1 KGHSH, CDR2 LQKENI. CDR3 length equals 16 residues. CDR3 nucleotides: TGTGCCAGCTCACCAACCGGGACAGGTGGTAGGAATGAGCAGTTCTTC. Translation gives CASSPTGTGGRNEQFF.

The chain combines TRBV28 with TRBJ2-7; possible D gene TRBD2, 5 bases. Trimming shortened V by 6 bases and J by 2 bases, and 11 bases separated the two germline ends. This CDR3 contains 13 residues. Per the germline V gene, CDR1 is MDHEN and CDR2 is SYDVKM. The CDR3 protein is CASRPGTPYEQYF. Written as DNA, the CDR3 is TGTGCCAGCAGGCCGGGAACCCCCTACGAGCAGTACTTC.

This sequence joins TRBV27 and TRBJ2-7; 7 bases line up with TRBD1. Losses at the gene ends were 2 bases for V and 3 bases for J; bases not matched to a gene: 4. Germline lookup yields CDR1 MNHEY and CDR2 SMNVEV (reference sequence). The CDR3 consists of 14 residues. In DNA, the CDR3 is TGTGCCAGCAGTTTAGAGACAGGGCTCTACGAGCAGTACTTC. Its translation: CASSLETGLYEQYF.

In its sample, this clone was seen once. The V and J genes are TRBV28 and TRBJ1-4; D gene uncertain. The CDR3 is made up of 15 amino acids. Germline CDR1 MDHEN, CDR2 SYDVKM. V gave up 5 bases and J gave up 5 bases, with 15 bases separating them. CDR3 residues: CASSPGGSRNEKLFF. The CDR3 nucleotides are TGTGCCAGCAGTCCGGGCGGCTCCCGGAATGAAAAACTGTTTTTT. The full variable domain, in which reference TRBV28 and TRBJ1-4 provide the parts outside the CDR3, is DVKVTQSSRYLVKRTGEKVFLECVQDMDHENMFWYRQDPGLGLRLIYFSYDVKMKEKGDIPEGYSVSREKKERFSLILESASTNQTSMYLCASSPGGSRNEKLFFGSGTQLSVL.

V is TRBV18 and J is TRBJ2-7; 7 bases are shared with TRBD1. The germline CDR1 and CDR2 sequences are KGHSH and LQKENI. V was pared by 6 bases and J by 0 bases, with 11 bases of the junction left unmatched. The CDR3 sequence is 16 residues long. CDR3: CASSRVTEGASYEQYF. CDR3 DNA sequence: TGTGCCAGCTCTCGAGTAACTGAGGGGGCCTCCTACGAGCAGTACTTC.

This clone was picked up one time. The gene calls are TRBV7-2 and TRBJ2-1, with 11 positions matching TRBD2. There are 17 residues in the CDR3. The germline V gene has CDR1 SGHTA and CDR2 FQGNSA. Trimming removed 4 bases from V and 3 bases from J; junction bases left unmatched: 8. CDR3: CASSWPGLAERYNEQFF. CDR3 sequence (DNA): TGTGCCAGCAGCTGGCCGGGACTAGCGGAACGCTACAATGAGCAGTTCTTC.

The V call is TRBV9, the J call TRBJ2-7; 8 nucleotides align to TRBD2. The CDR3 is 16 amino acids. V lost 4 bases and J lost 3; bases outside the gene matches: 12. Germline-derived CDR1 and CDR2 are SGDLS and YYNGEE. CDR3 residues: CASSNPSGSPGYEQYF. The CDR3 DNA reads TGTGCCAGCAGCAACCCGAGCGGGAGTCCGGGCTACGAGCAGTACTTC.

This sequence joins TRBV27 and TRBJ1-2; D is unresolved. This CDR3 contains 15 residues. Per germline, CDR1 MNHEY and CDR2 SMNVEV (reference sequence). V shed 6 bases and J shed 0 bases, with 14 bases lying between them. The CDR3: CASSFGSIPNYGYTF. The CDR3 DNA reads TGTGCCAGCAGCTTCGGGTCCATCCCTAACTATGGCTACACCTTC.

V gene TRBV19 combines with J gene TRBJ1-1; the match to TRBD1 covers 7 bases. CDR1 and CDR2 from the germline V gene are LNHDA and SQIVND (reference sequence). The CDR3 totals 13 residues. V lost 9 bases to trimming and J lost 8 bases; unmatched junction nucleotides: 12. The CDR3 reads CASKGGDRAEAFF. CDR3 in DNA: TGTGCCAGCAAAGGGGGAGACAGGGCCGAAGCTTTCTTT.

This chain joins TRBV30 and TRBJ2-5; a weak D match, TRBD1 (6 bases). The germline V and J ends were trimmed by 6 bases and 1 base, with 15 bases remaining between them. Germline V gene sequence: CDR1 GTSNPN, CDR2 SVGIG (reference sequence). The CDR3 sequence is 14 residues long. CDR3 region: CACSLQTGQETQYF. The CDR3 bases are TGTGCCTGTAGCTTGCAGACAGGCCAAGAGACCCAGTACTTC.

V usage is TRBV27 and J usage is TRBJ2-7; 9 nucleotides match TRBD1. V gave up 5 bases and J gave up 5 bases; unmatched junction bases: 10. Germline lookup yields CDR1 MNHEY and CDR2 SMNVEV (reference sequence). CDR3 length: 15 residues. CDR3 sequence reads: CASSLAGTGSDEQYF. For the CDR3, the DNA is TGTGCCAGCAGTCTCGCCGGGACAGGGAGCGACGAGCAGTACTTC.

J is TRBJ1-1 and V is TRBV5-6; 8 positions match TRBD1. With V trimmed by 4 bases and J by 1 base, 9 bases remained unmatched. The CDR3 contains 16 residues. Looked up from germline, CDR1 is SGHDT and CDR2 is YYEEEE. This chain's CDR3 is CASSLLGQGTNTEAFF. The CDR3 coding sequence is TGTGCCAGCAGCCTGCTTGGACAGGGTACGAACACTGAAGCTTTCTTT.

This CDR3 is CSAPGADTQYF. CDR3 bases: TGCAGTGCTCCGGGAGCGGATACGCAGTATTTT. The chain recombines TRBV20-1 with TRBJ2-3; D may be TRBD2 (6 bases). V was trimmed by 5 bases and J by 6 bases, leaving 9 bases between them. Per the germline V gene, CDR1 is DFQATT and CDR2 is SNEGSKA (reference sequence). The CDR3 consists of 11 residues.

CDR3 DNA: TGTGCCAGCAGTTCCGTCCCAGTCCTTAGCACAGATACGCAGTATTTT. Protein sequence: CASSSVPVLSTDTQYF. The chain has TRBV6-5 and TRBJ2-3; no firm D call. The CDR3 is 16 amino acids. V lost 4 bases, J lost 0 bases, and 14 bases lay in between. Per germline, CDR1 MNHEY and CDR2 SVGAGI.

This clone was detected once. This chain joins TRBV4-2 and TRBJ1-2; no clear D gene. V was pared by 4 bases and J by 0 bases, with 12 bases between. The CDR3 runs 15 residues. Germline V gene lookup returns CDR1 LGHNA and CDR2 YNFKEQ. Here the CDR3 reads CASSRGSTANYGYTF. DNA of the CDR3: TGTGCCAGCAGCCGCGGTAGCACGGCTAACTATGGCTACACCTTC.

This sequence joins TRBV4-2 and TRBJ2-3, with TRBD2 as a possible D gene (6 bases). V lost 4 bases to trimming and J lost 6 bases, with 17 bases between them. The CDR3 contains 15 residues. Germline loops: CDR1 LGHNA, CDR2 YNFKEQ. CDR3 region: CASSPRDGVGDTQYF. The CDR3 DNA follows: TGTGCCAGCAGCCCGCGGGACGGGGTCGGGGATACGCAGTATTTT.

The V gene is TRBV2, the J gene TRBJ2-7; weak D call: TRBD1 (6 bases). CDR3 size: 14 residues. The V gene's germline CDR1 is SNHLY and CDR2 FYNNEI. V was shortened by 4 bases and J by 2 bases, with 12 bases between the two germline ends. This CDR3 is CASSGQGQAYEQYF. In nucleotides, the CDR3 is TGTGCCAGCAGTGGCCAGGGGCAGGCCTACGAGCAGTACTTC.

The chain links TRBV11-1 to TRBJ2-7; no firm D call. Germline loops: CDR1 SGHAT, CDR2 FQDESV (reference sequence). The ends were cut back, 5 bases at V and 1 base at J, with 15 bases in the middle. The CDR3 runs to 15 residues. The DNA for the CDR3 is TGTGCCAGCAGCCCATGGTCTCTGGGGTCCTACGAGCAGTACTTC. Protein sequence: CASSPWSLGSYEQYF.

The chain has TRBV27 and TRBJ2-3; TRBD1 matches at 9 bases. V was clipped by 6 bases and J by 3 bases; unmatched bases: 7. The CDR3 extends over 15 amino acids. Germline CDR1 reads MNHEY; CDR2 reads SMNVEV (reference sequence). Written as DNA, the CDR3 is TGTGCCAGCAGCCCGGGACAGGGAAGGACAGATACGCAGTATTTT. Amino acid sequence: CASSPGQGRTDTQYF.

CDR3 amino acids: CASSYDAGNTEAFF. For the CDR3, the DNA is TGTGCCAGCAGTTACGACGCAGGGAACACTGAAGCTTTCTTT. The chain combines TRBV6-5 with TRBJ1-1; D ambiguous. The CDR3 is made up of 14 amino acids. V gave up 2 bases and J gave up 1 base, with 8 bases separating them. The germline V gene encodes CDR1 MNHEY and CDR2 SVGAGI.

This clone was observed once. The gene calls are TRBV19 and TRBJ2-7; a weak D match, TRBD1 (6 bases). Per the germline V gene, CDR1 is LNHDA and CDR2 is SQIVND (reference sequence). Trimming cost V 3 bases and J 6 bases, with 9 bases left between them. The CDR3 sequence is 12 residues long. The CDR3 loop is CASSIPRGEQYF. CDR3 coding DNA: TGTGCCAGTAGTATTCCCAGGGGCGAGCAGTACTTC.

The chain joins TRBV7-2 to TRBJ1-1; D is undetermined. This CDR3 is 13 amino acids long. Germline values: CDR1 SGHTA, CDR2 FQGNSA. V lost 3 bases, J lost 11 bases, and 16 bases lay in between. DNA of the CDR3: TGTGCCAGCAGCTTGTTCTTTAGAGGACGGGCTTTCTTT. Protein product: CASSLFFRGRAFF. Variable domain in full (rest from reference TRBV7-2 and TRBJ1-1): GAGVSQSPSNKVTEKGKDVELRCDPISGHTALYWYRQSLGQGLEFLIYFQGNSAPDKSGLPSDRFSAERTGGSVSTLTIQRTQQEDSAVYLCASSLFFRGRAFFGQGTRLTVV.

The CDR3 coding sequence is TGTGCCAGCAGCTTAGCGGGGACTAGCGGGTTAGATGAGCAGTTCTTC. Its translation is CASSLAGTSGLDEQFF. The gene calls are TRBV7-3 and TRBJ2-1; 12 bases align to TRBD2. The CDR3 is made up of 16 amino acids. Trimming cost V 2 bases and J 8 bases; bases outside gene matches: 7. Germline V gene lookup returns CDR1 SGHTA and CDR2 FQGTGA.

The V call is TRBV28, the J call TRBJ1-2, with 9 bases lining up with TRBD1. In germline, CDR1 is MDHEN, CDR2 SYDVKM. The CDR3 covers 17 residues. Trimming took 0 bases from V and 4 from J; bases not matched to a gene: 9. CDR3 DNA sequence: TGTGCCAGCAGTTTATGGGCGGGGGAGGGACAGGGCTATGGCTACACCTTC. Protein: CASSLWAGEGQGYGYTF.

Only a few counts were recorded for this clone. The gene calls are TRBV30 and TRBJ1-1, with D perhaps TRBD1 (5 bases). The CDR3 extends over 14 amino acids. Per germline, CDR1 GTSNPN and CDR2 SVGIG (reference sequence). V gave up 0 bases and J gave up 4 bases, with 12 bases separating them. CDR3 loop: CAWSVGAWGTEAFF. The DNA for the CDR3 is TGTGCCTGGAGTGTCGGGGCATGGGGCACTGAAGCTTTCTTT.

As concerns this clone: The junction departs from the called germline gene at one end, perhaps through a read error. The chain joins TRBV28 to TRBJ2-1; TRBD1 agrees at 7 bases. The CDR3 runs to 16 residues. The germline CDR1 and CDR2 sequences are MDHEN and SYDVKM. CDR3 DNA sequence: TGTGCCAGCAGTTTATTTACAGGGGCCTCCCACAATGAGCAGTTCTTC. It is translated as CASSLFTGASHNEQFF.

This clone was picked up one time. The chain combines TRBV7-9 with TRBJ1-1, with D uncertain. Trimming stripped 5 bases from V and 3 bases from J, with 4 bases between. Germline V gene data show CDR1 as SEHNR and CDR2 as FQNEAQ (reference sequence). The CDR3 is made up of 11 amino acids. Here the CDR3 DNA reads TGTGCCAGCAGCCGCTACACTGAAGCTTTCTTT. Encoded protein: CASSRYTEAFF.